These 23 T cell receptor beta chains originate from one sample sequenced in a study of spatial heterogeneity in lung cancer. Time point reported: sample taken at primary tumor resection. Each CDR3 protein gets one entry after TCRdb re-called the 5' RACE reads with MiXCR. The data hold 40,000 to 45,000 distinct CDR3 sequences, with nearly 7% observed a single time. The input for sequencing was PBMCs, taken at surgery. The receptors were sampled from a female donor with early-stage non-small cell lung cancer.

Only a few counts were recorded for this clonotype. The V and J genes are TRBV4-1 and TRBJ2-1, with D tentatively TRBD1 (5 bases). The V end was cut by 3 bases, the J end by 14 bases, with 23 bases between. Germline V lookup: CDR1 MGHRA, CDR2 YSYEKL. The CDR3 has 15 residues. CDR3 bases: TGCGCCAGCAGCCAGGGTAGGGGCGCACGACCTGAAAAGTTCTTC. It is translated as CASSQGRGARPEKFF.

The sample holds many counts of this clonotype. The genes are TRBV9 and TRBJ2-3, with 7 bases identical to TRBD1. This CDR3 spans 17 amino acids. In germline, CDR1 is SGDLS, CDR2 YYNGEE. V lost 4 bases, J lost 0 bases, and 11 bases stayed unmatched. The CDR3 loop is CASSRRQGPPSTDTQYF. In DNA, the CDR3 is TGTGCCAGCAGCCGACGACAGGGCCCCCCAAGCACAGATACGCAGTATTTT.

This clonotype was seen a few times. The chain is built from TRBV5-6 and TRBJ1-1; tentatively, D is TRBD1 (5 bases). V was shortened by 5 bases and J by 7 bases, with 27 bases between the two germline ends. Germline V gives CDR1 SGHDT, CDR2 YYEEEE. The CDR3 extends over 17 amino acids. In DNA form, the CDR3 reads TGTGCCAGCAGTTTCCGAGGGACCAACGGGGATCGCCTTGAAGCTTTCTTT. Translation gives CASSFRGTNGDRLEAFF.

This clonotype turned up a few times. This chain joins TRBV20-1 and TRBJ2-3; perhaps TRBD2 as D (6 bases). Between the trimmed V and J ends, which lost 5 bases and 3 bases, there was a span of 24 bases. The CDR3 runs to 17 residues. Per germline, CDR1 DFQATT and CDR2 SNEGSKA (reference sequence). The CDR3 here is CSAWVGGGLAPTDTQYF. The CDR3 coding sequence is TGCAGTGCTTGGGTTGGGGGTGGTCTAGCGCCTACAGATACGCAGTATTTT.

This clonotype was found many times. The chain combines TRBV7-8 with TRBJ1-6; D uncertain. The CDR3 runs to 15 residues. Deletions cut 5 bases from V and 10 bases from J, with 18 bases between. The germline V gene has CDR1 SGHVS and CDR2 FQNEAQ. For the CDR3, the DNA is TGTGCCAGCAGCCAACGACGGACGTCTGAGTCACCCCTCCACTTT. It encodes CASSQRRTSESPLHF.

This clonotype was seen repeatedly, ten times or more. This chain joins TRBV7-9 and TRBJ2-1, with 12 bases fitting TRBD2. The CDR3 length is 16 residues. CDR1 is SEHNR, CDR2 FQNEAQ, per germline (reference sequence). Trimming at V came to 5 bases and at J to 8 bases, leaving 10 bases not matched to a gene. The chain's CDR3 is CASSPYSSGGAYEQFF. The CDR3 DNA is TGTGCCAGCAGCCCTTACTCTAGCGGGGGGGCTTATGAGCAGTTCTTC.

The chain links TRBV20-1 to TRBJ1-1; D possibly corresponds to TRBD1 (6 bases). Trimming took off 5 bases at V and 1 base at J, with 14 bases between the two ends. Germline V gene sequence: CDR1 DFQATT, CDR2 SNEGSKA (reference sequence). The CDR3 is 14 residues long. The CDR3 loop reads CSAPRTVKNTEAFF. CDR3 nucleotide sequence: TGCAGTGCTCCACGGACAGTAAAGAACACTGAAGCTTTCTTT.

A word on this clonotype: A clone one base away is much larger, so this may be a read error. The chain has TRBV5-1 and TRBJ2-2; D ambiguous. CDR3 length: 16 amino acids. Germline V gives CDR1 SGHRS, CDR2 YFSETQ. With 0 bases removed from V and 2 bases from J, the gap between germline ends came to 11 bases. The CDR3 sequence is CASSLGLTHNTGELFF. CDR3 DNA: TGCGCCAGCAGCTTGGGACTGACCCATAACACCGGGGAGCTGTTTTTT.

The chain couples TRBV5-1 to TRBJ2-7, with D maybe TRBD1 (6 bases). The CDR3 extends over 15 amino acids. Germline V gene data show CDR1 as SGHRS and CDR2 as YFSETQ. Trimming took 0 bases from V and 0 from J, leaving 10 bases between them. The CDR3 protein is CASSLGGQLSYEQYF. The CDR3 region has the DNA TGCGCCAGCAGCTTGGGGGGGCAACTCTCCTACGAGCAGTACTTC.

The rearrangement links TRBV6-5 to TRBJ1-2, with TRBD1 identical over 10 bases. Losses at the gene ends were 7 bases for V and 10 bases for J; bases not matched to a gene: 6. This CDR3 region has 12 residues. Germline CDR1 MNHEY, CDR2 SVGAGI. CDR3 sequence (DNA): TGTGCCAGCAAAACCGGGACAGGGGACTACACCTTC. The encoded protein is CASKTGTGDYTF.

The CDR3 sequence: CASSSPNTDTQYF. CDR3 coding DNA: TGTGCCAGCAGTTCACCGAACACAGATACGCAGTATTTT. V is TRBV6-2 or TRBV6-3 and J is TRBJ2-3; D not resolved. This CDR3 contains 13 residues. Between the trimmed V and J ends, which lost 4 bases and 2 bases, there was a span of 7 bases. CDR1 and CDR2 from the germline V gene are MNHEY and SVGEGT.

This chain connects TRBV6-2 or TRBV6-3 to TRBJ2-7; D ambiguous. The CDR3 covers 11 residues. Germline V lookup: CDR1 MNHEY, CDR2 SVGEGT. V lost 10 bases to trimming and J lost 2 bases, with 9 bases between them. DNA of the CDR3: TGTGCCACCCAGACGGCCTACGAGCAGTACTTC. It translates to CATQTAYEQYF.

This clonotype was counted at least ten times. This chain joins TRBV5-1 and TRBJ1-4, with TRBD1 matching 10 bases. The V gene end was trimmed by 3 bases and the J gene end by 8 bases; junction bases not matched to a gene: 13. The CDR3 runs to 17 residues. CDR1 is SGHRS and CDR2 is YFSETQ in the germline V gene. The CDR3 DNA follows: TGCGCCAGCAGCTCTTTATCTGGTGGGACAGGGGACGAAAAACTGTTTTTT. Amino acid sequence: CASSSLSGGTGDEKLFF.

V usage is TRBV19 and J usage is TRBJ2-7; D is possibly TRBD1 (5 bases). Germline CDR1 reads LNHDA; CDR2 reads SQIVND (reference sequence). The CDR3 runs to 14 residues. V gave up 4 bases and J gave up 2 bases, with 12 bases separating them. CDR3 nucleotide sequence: TGTGCCAGTAGTAGGGGCCAGGCCGCCTACGAGCAGTACTTC. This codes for CASSRGQAAYEQYF.

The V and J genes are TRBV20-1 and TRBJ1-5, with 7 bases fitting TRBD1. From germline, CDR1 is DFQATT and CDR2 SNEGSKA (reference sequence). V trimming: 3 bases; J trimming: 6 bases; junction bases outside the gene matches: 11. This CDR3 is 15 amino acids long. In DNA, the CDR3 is TGCAGTGCTAGGGATCCAACAGGGGTCGGTCAGCCCCAGCATTTT. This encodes CSARDPTGVGQPQHF.

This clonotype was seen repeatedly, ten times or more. CDR3 DNA sequence: TGTGCCACCGGGGGCCGGACAGGGTCCCCAGATACGCAGTATTTT. It specifies CATGGRTGSPDTQYF. The J gene is TRBJ2-3, the V gene TRBV24-1; TRBD1 matches 8 bases. The CDR3 has 15 amino acids. J was trimmed by 4 bases and V by 9 bases; bases with no gene match: 11. Germline CDR1 reads KGHDR; CDR2 reads SFDVKD.

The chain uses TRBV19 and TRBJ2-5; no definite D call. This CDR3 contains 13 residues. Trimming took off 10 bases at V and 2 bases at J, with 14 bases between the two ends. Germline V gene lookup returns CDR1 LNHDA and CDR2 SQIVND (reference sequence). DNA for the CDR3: TGTGCCACCAAAGGCAGCTATCAAGAGACCCAGTACTTC. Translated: CATKGSYQETQYF.

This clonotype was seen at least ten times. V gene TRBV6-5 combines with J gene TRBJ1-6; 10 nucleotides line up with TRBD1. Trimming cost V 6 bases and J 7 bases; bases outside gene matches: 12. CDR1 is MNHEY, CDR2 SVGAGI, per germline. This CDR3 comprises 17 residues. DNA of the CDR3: TGTGCCAGCAGGCCCATCGGGACAGGGGAACGGAATTCACCCCTCCACTTT. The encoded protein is CASRPIGTGERNSPLHF.

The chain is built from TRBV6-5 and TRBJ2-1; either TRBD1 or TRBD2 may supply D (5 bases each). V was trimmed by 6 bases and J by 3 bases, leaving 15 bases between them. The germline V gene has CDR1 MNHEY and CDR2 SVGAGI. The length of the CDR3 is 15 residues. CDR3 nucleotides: TGTGCCAGCAGCCCGGGACCATTAATCTACAATGAGCAGTTCTTC. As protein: CASSPGPLIYNEQFF.

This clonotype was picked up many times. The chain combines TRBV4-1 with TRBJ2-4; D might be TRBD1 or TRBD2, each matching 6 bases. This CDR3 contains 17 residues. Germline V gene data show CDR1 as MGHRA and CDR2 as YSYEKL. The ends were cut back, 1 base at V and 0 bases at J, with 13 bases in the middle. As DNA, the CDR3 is TGCGCCAGCAGCCAAGCCCTAGGGGGGTTAGCCAAAAACATTCAGTACTTC. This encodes CASSQALGGLAKNIQYF.

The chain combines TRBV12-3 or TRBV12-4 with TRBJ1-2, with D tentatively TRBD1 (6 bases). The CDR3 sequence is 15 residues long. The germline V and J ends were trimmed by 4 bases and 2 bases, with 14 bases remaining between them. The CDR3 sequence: CASSYNTGTNYGYTF. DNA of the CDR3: TGTGCCAGCAGTTATAATACAGGGACCAACTATGGCTACACCTTC.

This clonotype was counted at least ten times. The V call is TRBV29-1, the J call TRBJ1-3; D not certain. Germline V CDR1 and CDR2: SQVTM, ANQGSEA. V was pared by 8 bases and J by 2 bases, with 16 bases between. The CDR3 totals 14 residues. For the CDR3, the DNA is TGCAGCACCACCCCGCCGGGGACTGGAAACACCATATATTTT. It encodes CSTTPPGTGNTIYF.

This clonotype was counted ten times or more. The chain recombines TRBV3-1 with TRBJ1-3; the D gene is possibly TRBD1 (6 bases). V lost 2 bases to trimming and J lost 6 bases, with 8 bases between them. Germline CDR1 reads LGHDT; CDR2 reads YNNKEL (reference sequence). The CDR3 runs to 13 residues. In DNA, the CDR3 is TGTGCCAGCAGCCAACCAGGGGTAAACACCATATATTTT. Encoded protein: CASSQPGVNTIYF.